The clone carrying this TCR beta chain was seen only a few times. This CDR3 is 15 amino acids long. CDR1 and CDR2 from the germline V gene are SGHAT and FQNNGV. The ends were cut back, 4 bases at V and 0 bases at J, with 10 bases in the middle. These data originate in a study of CD8 T cells in Susac syndrome. RNA, at roughly 0.45 to 1 ug, was reverse transcribed with random hexamers. TCRdb analysed the immunoSEQ multiplex PCR reads with MiXCR anew, one entry per CDR3 protein. The table includes around 280,000 distinct CDR3 sequences, about 88% detected once. Sequencing of TCR beta drew on CD8+ and CD4+ T cells from blood. It was negative isolation that provided the CD8+ and CD4+ T cells, whereas TEMRA cells were enriched by FACS.

Sample: CD8+ T cells from PBMCs. This chain uses TRBV11-2 with TRBJ2-4; TRBD2 is a possible D gene (5 bases). The receptor was isolated from a human donor with multiple sclerosis. The CDR3 coding sequence is TGTGCCAGCAGCTCCCACCTAGCAGCCAAAAACATTCAGTACTTC. Translated, it gives CASSSHLAAKNIQYF.